This passage covers 5 T cell receptor beta chains from one sample sequenced in a study of blood T cell repertoires in COVID-19. Assay: immunoSEQ multiplex PCR; the TCRdb copy retains only in-frame clones and omits some. The table includes about 370,000 clones, 80% to 90% detected once. The sample was PBMCs or T cells enriched from blood (not recorded which). These receptors came from a man aged 18 to 35 who had recovered from COVID-19.

The J gene is TRBJ2-6, the V gene TRBV19, with a possible D match to TRBD1 (6 bases). Germline lookup yields CDR1 LNHDA and CDR2 SQIVND (reference sequence). This CDR3 has 18 amino acids. The V gene lost 3 bases and the J gene lost 0 bases, with 15 bases spanning the gap. CDR3: CASSISGTLISGANVLTF. The DNA of the CDR3 is TGTGCCAGTAGTATTTCTGGGACACTAATCTCTGGGGCCAACGTCCTGACTTTC.

The rearrangement links TRBV19 to TRBJ2-7, with a weak D call TRBD1 (6 bases). The CDR3 is 14 amino acids. Germline-derived CDR1 and CDR2 are LNHDA and SQIVND (reference sequence). Trimming removed 5 bases from V and 5 bases from J, with 16 bases in between. The CDR3 loop is CASSEAAKGDEQYF. The CDR3 DNA is TGTGCCAGTAGTGAGGCCGCAAAGGGGGACGAGCAGTACTTC.

The genes are TRBV20-1 and TRBJ1-1; D is perhaps TRBD1 (6 bases). The V and J ends lost 3 bases and 5 bases respectively, with 16 bases between them. Germline-derived CDR1 and CDR2 are DFQATT and SNEGSKA (reference sequence). CDR3 length: 14 amino acids. CDR3: CSASWADRRTEAFF. Written as DNA, the CDR3 is TGCAGTGCTAGTTGGGCGGACAGAAGAACTGAAGCTTTCTTT.

The V and J genes are TRBV18 and TRBJ2-3; 7 bases are shared with TRBD2. V lost 1 base and J lost 2; bases outside the gene matches: 6. There are 16 residues in the CDR3. Germline V gene data show CDR1 as KGHSH and CDR2 as LQKENI. CDR3 sequence reads: CASSPQSGRATDTQYF. CDR3 DNA: TGTGCCAGCTCACCACAGAGTGGGAGGGCCACAGATACGCAGTATTTT.

The rearrangement uses TRBV18 and TRBJ2-1; D not certain. Germline lookup yields CDR1 KGHSH and CDR2 LQKENI. Trimming stripped 3 bases from V and 6 bases from J, with 9 bases between. The CDR3 sequence is 13 residues long. The CDR3 DNA reads as TGTGCCAGCTCACCCCCTAGTTCCAATGAGCAGTTCTTC. Protein: CASSPPSSNEQFF.